The next 9 T cell receptor beta chains were all read from a single sample in a study of Ad26.COV2.S vaccination and SARS-CoV-2 variants. Treatment: 15 to 20 received Ad26.COV2.S at low or high dose, single or two shots; about 5 received placebo; per-sample allocation not given. Sampling took place 63 days after the first vaccine or placebo injection. Repertoires were generated with immunoSEQ multiplex PCR, while TCRdb's copy carries only in-frame clones and drops some. This table has 350,000 to 400,000 clones, 89% appearing once. Sequenced here: peripheral blood, sampled in a trial of Ad26.COV2.S vaccine versus placebo. These TCRs come from a person aged 18 to 59 who received the Ad26.COV2.S COVID-19 vaccine or a placebo.

V and J are TRBV30 and TRBJ2-5; 12 bases line up with TRBD2. Trimming cost V 4 bases and J 3 bases; bases outside gene matches: 3. Germline CDR1 and CDR2: GTSNPN and SVGIG (reference sequence). The CDR3 runs to 14 residues. The chain's CDR3 is CAWKRTSGKETQYF. Written as DNA, the CDR3 is TGTGCCTGGAAGCGGACTAGCGGGAAAGAGACCCAGTACTTC.

The chain has TRBV12-2 and TRBJ1-5. TRBV12-2 is assigned pseudogene status. The CDR3 is 17 amino acids. The CDR3 loop is CASRGKTKTVSGQPQHF. The DNA for the CDR3 is TGTGCAAGTCGCGGGAAGACCAAGACAGTTAGCGGTCAGCCCCAGCATTTT.

The chain carries TRBV11-2 and TRBJ1-1, with D uncertain. The CDR3 covers 13 residues. Trimming left V 5 bases short and J 1 base short, with 8 bases between. Germline values: CDR1 SGHAT, CDR2 FQNNGV. This CDR3 is CASSPRRNTEAFF. The CDR3, as DNA: TGTGCCAGCAGCCCCCGGAGGAACACTGAAGCTTTCTTT.

This clone showed up just once. The chain joins TRBV30 to TRBJ2-3, with D hard to call. There are 12 residues in the CDR3. Trimming shortened V by 2 bases and J by 8 bases, and 11 bases separated the two germline ends. Germline loops: CDR1 GTSNPN, CDR2 SVGIG (reference sequence). In DNA form, the CDR3 reads TGTGCCTGGAGTAACGGCGAGAGTACGCAGTATTTT. It is translated as CAWSNGESTQYF.

For this clone: Sequence at one end of the junction differs from germline and may be a read error. The chain has TRBV30 and TRBJ1-2, with D tentatively TRBD1 (5 bases). CDR1 and CDR2 (germline): GTSNPN, SVGIG (reference sequence). The CDR3 extends over 14 amino acids. The CDR3 coding sequence is TGTGCCTGGACACTTTACCGGGGGACGCTCCTGAAAGGCTTC. This sequence encodes CAWTLYRGTLLKGF.

J is TRBJ2-2 and V is TRBV2; 10 nucleotides match TRBD2. The junction had 0 bases not matched to a gene; V was cut back by 4 bases and J by 1 base. This CDR3 has 15 amino acids. Germline CDR1 reads SNHLY; CDR2 reads FYNNEI. The CDR3 bases are TGTGCCAGCAGTGCTAGCGGGAGGAACACCGGGGAGCTGTTTTTT. This sequence encodes CASSASGRNTGELFF.

CDR3 sequence: CASSLARSSYNSPLHF. In DNA, the CDR3 is TGTGCCAGCAGCTTAGCGCGGAGCTCCTATAATTCACCCCTCCACTTT. The chain carries TRBV7-8 and TRBJ1-6; D gene ambiguous. The ends were cut back, 0 bases at V and 0 bases at J, with 6 bases in the middle. This CDR3 contains 16 residues. Germline CDR1 reads SGHVS; CDR2 reads FQNEAQ.

The chain carries TRBV2 and TRBJ1-4; D is possibly TRBD1 (5 bases). Germline values: CDR1 SNHLY, CDR2 FYNNEI. The CDR3 is made up of 13 amino acids. Trimming cost V 7 bases and J 8 bases, with 14 bases left between them. In DNA, the CDR3 is TGTGCCAGCAACCTCGGCGGGGCCGAAAAACTGTTTTTT. Protein sequence: CASNLGGAEKLFF.

The chain employs TRBV7-2 and TRBJ2-6, with unresolved D. V gave up 3 bases and J gave up 0 bases, with 15 bases separating them. Germline CDR1 is SGHTA and CDR2 is FQGNSA. The length of the CDR3 is 18 residues. The DNA of the CDR3 is TGTGCCAGCAGCTTTAGCTGGCCTCAGAGCTCTGGGGCCAACGTCCTGACTTTC. Amino acids: CASSFSWPQSSGANVLTF.